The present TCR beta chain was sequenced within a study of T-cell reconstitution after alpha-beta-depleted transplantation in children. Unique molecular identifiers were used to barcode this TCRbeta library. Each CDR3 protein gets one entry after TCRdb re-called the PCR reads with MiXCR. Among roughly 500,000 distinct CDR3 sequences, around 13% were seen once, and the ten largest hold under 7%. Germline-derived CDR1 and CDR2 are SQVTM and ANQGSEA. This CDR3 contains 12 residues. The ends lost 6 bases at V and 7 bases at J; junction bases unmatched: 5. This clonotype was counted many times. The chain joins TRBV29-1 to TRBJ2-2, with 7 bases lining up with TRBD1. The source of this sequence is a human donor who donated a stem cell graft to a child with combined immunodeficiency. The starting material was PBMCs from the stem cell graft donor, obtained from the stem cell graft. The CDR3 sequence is CSVQGQVGELFF. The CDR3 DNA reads TGCAGCGTACAGGGGCAGGTCGGGGAGCTGTTTTTT.